The present entry profiles one T cell receptor beta chain with its context. The antigen is not known. This sample is drawn from a study of T cell responses to AZD1222 COVID-19 vaccine. Study-level results: Along spike, vaccine-associated CD4 TCRs were found throughout, with dominance at 160-218 and 743-854.

The method was immunoSEQ multiplex PCR; TCRdb's version includes in-frame clones alone and lacks a portion of them. The data show about 120,000 clones, around 87% seen once. V dropped 0 bases and J dropped 12 bases, with 12 bases sitting between them. This CDR3 comprises 12 residues. Germline loops: CDR1 LGHNA, CDR2 YSLEER. Source: peripheral blood, taken on day 0 of AZD1222 vaccination. The receptor was isolated from an adult in good health. The chain joins TRBV4-3 to TRBJ2-7; D gene unclear. The CDR3 DNA reads TGCGCCAGCAGCCAAGACGGTGTACGTGGGTACTTC. Translating gives CASSQDGVRGYF.